Below, 26 T cell receptor beta chains from the same sample are listed, as sequenced in a study of T cell clusters in autoimmune cytopenias. One tube held mixed TRB-A and TRB-B primer pools for touch-down PCR. TCRdb reprocessed the multiplex PCR reads and reports one entry per CDR3 protein, with no DNA. This sample's table has about 5,000 distinct CDR3 sequences. Some 34,000 genome equivalents of blood DNA were amplified for TRB. Sequencing was done on a sample of peripheral blood. The receptor source for this set is a human donor with an autoimmune cytopenia or autoimmune hepatitis (not recorded which).

The CDR3: CSAPGSSITSYEQYF. The V gene is TRBV20-1, the J gene TRBJ2-7; as DNA is missing, the TRBD1 call by TCRdb cannot be tested. Germline V lookup: CDR1 DFQATT, CDR2 SNEGSKA (reference sequence). The CDR3 loop spans 15 amino acids.

The rearrangement links TRBV5-1 to TRBJ2-2. Germline assignment: CDR1 SGHRS and CDR2 YFSETQ. The CDR3 spans 15 residues. CDR3 in amino acids: CASSRQLANTGELFF.

CDR3 residues: CASSRDRGSNDYGYTF. The V call is TRBV18, the J call TRBJ1-2; TCRdb gives TRBD1 as the D gene, but with no DNA this cannot be confirmed. CDR3 length: 16 residues. CDR1 and CDR2 (germline): KGHSH, LQKENI. The full variable domain, with the rest looked up from reference TRBV18 and TRBJ1-2, is NAGVMQNPRHLVRRRGQEARLRCSPMKGHSHVYWYRQLPEEGLKFMVYLQKENIIDESGMPKERFSAEFPKEGPSILRIQQVVRGDSAAYFCASSRDRGSNDYGYTFGSGTRLTVV.

Frequency places this clonotype as medium-sized. The V and J genes are TRBV6-5 and TRBJ2-7. The CDR3 has 15 amino acids. CDR1 MNHEY and CDR2 SVGAGI come from the germline V gene. CDR3 residues: CASSPESGGSYEQYF.

This clonotype is classed as medium-sized by frequency. The rearrangement joins TRBV18 to TRBJ1-2; the D call from TCRdb, TRBD1, cannot be confirmed without DNA. The CDR3 totals 14 residues. Per the germline V gene, CDR1 is KGHSH and CDR2 is LQKENI. CDR3 loop: CASSPGTGSYGYTF.

This clonotype ranks as medium-sized (0.01 to 0.1%) in terms of frequency. V gene TRBV18 combines with J gene TRBJ1-5; TCRdb returns TRBD1, unconfirmable since there is no DNA. Per germline, CDR1 KGHSH and CDR2 LQKENI. This CDR3 contains 15 residues. This CDR3 reads CASSFGQAGNQPQHF.

V and J are TRBV5-4 and TRBJ1-6; TCRdb names TRBD1, which stays unverified in the absence of DNA. Germline V gene data show CDR1 as SGHNT and CDR2 as YYREEE (reference sequence). The CDR3 contains 17 residues. The CDR3: CASARGVGGSYNSPLHF.

This clonotype ranks as medium-sized in terms of frequency. The J gene is TRBJ2-3, the V gene TRBV29-1; lacking DNA, the TRBD2 call made by TCRdb goes unchecked. CDR3 length equals 17 residues. In germline, CDR1 is SQVTM, CDR2 ANQGSEA. CDR3 residues: CSVVGSGRGRASDTQYF.

The chain recombines TRBV20-1 with TRBJ2-5. Per germline, CDR1 DFQATT and CDR2 SNEGSKA (reference sequence). This CDR3 spans 14 amino acids. The CDR3 region is CSARETESKKTQYF.

The rearrangement links TRBV20-1 to TRBJ2-7; TCRdb indicates TRBD1, and absent DNA this call remains unverified. The CDR3 loop spans 15 amino acids. Germline loops: CDR1 DFQATT, CDR2 SNEGSKA (reference sequence). CDR3 residues: CSARAPGRIYYEQYF.

This clonotype registers medium-sized by frequency. The chain joins TRBV19 to TRBJ2-3; TCRdb lists TRBD1, though no DNA is available to test this call. The CDR3 is made up of 13 amino acids. Germline CDR1 reads LNHDA; CDR2 reads SQIVND (reference sequence). The CDR3 reads CASSTRTGDTQYF.

This chain uses TRBV5-3 with TRBJ2-5; TCRdb lists TRBD2, though no DNA is available to test this call. TRBV5-3 belongs to the ORF category, with a function that is uncertain. The CDR3 length is 15 residues. The CDR3 here is CASSLVSSGGETQYF.

CDR3 region: CASSSNTVGELFF. The genes are TRBV5-4 and TRBJ2-2. This CDR3 is 13 amino acids long. CDR1 SGHNT and CDR2 YYREEE come from the germline V gene (reference sequence).

Its frequency marks this clonotype as medium-sized. The chain has TRBV19 and TRBJ2-3; TCRdb gives TRBD2 as the D gene, but with no DNA this cannot be confirmed. This CDR3 region has 15 residues. Germline assignment: CDR1 LNHDA and CDR2 SQIVND (reference sequence). The CDR3 reads CASSPSSGMGDTQYF.

This clonotype is labeled medium-sized based on frequency. The chain carries TRBV29-1 and TRBJ1-4; with no DNA, the TCRdb D assignment of TRBD1 cannot be verified. There are 13 residues in the CDR3. Per the germline V gene, CDR1 is SQVTM and CDR2 is ANQGSEA. The CDR3 protein is CSVLRAANEKLFF.

The chain joins TRBV20-1 to TRBJ2-2; TCRdb indicates TRBD1, and absent DNA this call remains unverified. Germline assignment: CDR1 DFQATT and CDR2 SNEGSKA (reference sequence). This CDR3 is 16 amino acids long. The CDR3 sequence: CSAPDTGGRGTGELFF.

This chain uses TRBV12-3 or TRBV12-4 with TRBJ2-6. This CDR3 is 17 amino acids long. This CDR3 is CASSLSPTSSGANVLTF.

This chain links TRBV18 with TRBJ2-1; TCRdb's D call of TRBD2 is untestable without DNA. Germline V gene lookup returns CDR1 KGHSH and CDR2 LQKENI. CDR3 length: 16 residues. The CDR3 reads CASSPPGQAGFNEQFF. Together with reference TRBV18 and TRBJ2-1, the CDR3 gives the full variable domain: NAGVMQNPRHLVRRRGQEARLRCSPMKGHSHVYWYRQLPEEGLKFMVYLQKENIIDESGMPKERFSAEFPKEGPSILRIQQVVRGDSAAYFCASSPPGQAGFNEQFFGPGTRLTVL.

The V gene is TRBV29-1, the J gene TRBJ1-2; TCRdb proposes TRBD1, but this gene call is untestable without DNA. CDR3 length equals 12 residues. Germline loops: CDR1 SQVTM, CDR2 ANQGSEA. CDR3 protein: CSVVGQGYGYTF.

J is TRBJ1-2 and V is TRBV7-4; checking the TCRdb D call of TRBD1 is not possible without DNA. CDR1 and CDR2 from the germline V gene are SGHVT and SQSDAQ. The CDR3 is made up of 15 amino acids. The chain's CDR3 is CASSTLGQGNYGYTF.

The gene calls are TRBV19 and TRBJ2-5; TCRdb indicates TRBD1, and absent DNA this call remains unverified. CDR1 is LNHDA, CDR2 SQIVND, per germline (reference sequence). This CDR3 is 15 amino acids long. The chain's CDR3 is CATSGQGAFGETQYF.

The chain recombines TRBV21-1 with TRBJ2-7; TCRdb picks TRBD1, but there is no DNA to check that call. TRBV21-1 is listed as a pseudogene. The CDR3 spans 17 residues. CDR3 sequence: CASSKSYGTGGRDEQYF.

This sequence joins TRBV5-4 and TRBJ1-2. Germline V gives CDR1 SGHNT, CDR2 YYREEE (reference sequence). The CDR3 is 13 amino acids. The CDR3 here is CASSVDRDYGYTF. The whole variable domain, remainder taken from reference TRBV5-4 and TRBJ1-2, is ETGVTQSPTHLIKTRGQQVTLRCSSQSGHNTVSWYQQALGQGPQFIFQYYREEENGRGNFPPRFSGLQFPNYSSELNVNALELDDSALYLCASSVDRDYGYTFGSGTRLTVV.

Frequency places this clonotype as medium-sized. The genes are TRBV29-1 and TRBJ2-6. The CDR3 sequence is 14 residues long. The V gene's germline CDR1 is SQVTM and CDR2 ANQGSEA. CDR3 loop: CSVVGGSGANVLTF.

This clonotype is called medium-sized (0.01 to 0.1%) based on its frequency. The rearrangement links TRBV12-3 or TRBV12-4 to TRBJ1-1. The length of the CDR3 is 13 residues. CDR3 amino acids: CASSLSINTEAFF.

In terms of frequency, this clonotype is medium-sized (0.01 to 0.1%). CDR3 residues: CASSQRGGGAGELFF. This chain connects TRBV18 to TRBJ2-2; no DNA is available, so the TRBD1 call from TCRdb remains unchecked. Germline values: CDR1 KGHSH, CDR2 LQKENI. The CDR3 length is 15 residues. The full variable domain, rest sourced from reference TRBV18 and TRBJ2-2, is NAGVMQNPRHLVRRRGQEARLRCSPMKGHSHVYWYRQLPEEGLKFMVYLQKENIIDESGMPKERFSAEFPKEGPSILRIQQVVRGDSAAYFCASSQRGGGAGELFFGEGSRLTVL.